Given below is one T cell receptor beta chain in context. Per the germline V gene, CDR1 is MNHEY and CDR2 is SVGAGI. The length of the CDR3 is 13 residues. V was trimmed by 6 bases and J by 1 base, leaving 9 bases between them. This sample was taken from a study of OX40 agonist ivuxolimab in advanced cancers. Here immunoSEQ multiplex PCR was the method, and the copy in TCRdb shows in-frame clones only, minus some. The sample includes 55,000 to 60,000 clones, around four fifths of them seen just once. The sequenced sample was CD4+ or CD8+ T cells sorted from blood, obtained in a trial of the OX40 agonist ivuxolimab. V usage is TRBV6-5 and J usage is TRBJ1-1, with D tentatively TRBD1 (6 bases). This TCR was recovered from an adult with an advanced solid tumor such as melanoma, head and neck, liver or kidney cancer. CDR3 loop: CASREGGNTEAFF. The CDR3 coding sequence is TGTGCCAGCAGGGAGGGGGGGAACACTGAAGCTTTCTTT.